Listed below are T cell receptor beta chains from one sample, sequenced in a study of T cell changes during pregnancy in multiple sclerosis. The data were produced by immunoSEQ multiplex PCR, yet TCRdb's version contains in-frame clones alone and is incomplete. The sample contains about 71,000 clones, approximately 92% of which appear only once. Sequencing used peripheral blood, obtained in the third trimester of pregnancy. Receptors were obtained from a female donor with multiple sclerosis, enrolled in a pregnancy study. Each CDR3 is given with its conserved first and last residue. A D gene is named only where the DNA matches it firmly. Rows give clone size only sometimes, using once, few, many, or a class for an expanded clone.

TRBD1 TRBJ1-4 TRBV27 . 18 TGTGCCAGCAGTCTAGAACGCCCGGGACAGGGGGCGCAGGAAAAACTGTTTTTT CASSLERPGQGAQEKLFF
. TRBJ2-1 TRBV11-2 . 13 TGTGCCAGCAGCTTAGTCGAGGGTAATGAGCAGTTCTTC CASSLVEGNEQFF
. TRBJ1-1 TRBV11-2 . 14 TGTGCCAGCAGCTTGGGGGGGGTGAACACTGAAGCTTTCTTT CASSLGGVNTEAFF
TRBD2 TRBJ2-1 TRBV6-5 . 15 TGTGCCAGCAGGGGGGGACAGAAACTAGCGGGAATGGAGTTCTTC CASRGGQKLAGMEFF
. TRBJ2-1 TRBV7-9 . 17 TGTGCCAGCAGCTCTCCCGGTCACCCTCAGACGGGCAATGAGCAGTTCTTC CASSSPGHPQTGNEQFF
TRBD2 TRBJ2-1 TRBV9 . 15 TGTGCCAGCAGCGTAGGCGGGAGAACCTACAATGAGCAGTTCTTC CASSVGGRTYNEQFF
TRBD1 TRBJ1-1 TRBV7-9 . 16 TGTGCCAGCAGCTTCGGGGAAGCGACAGGGCTAACTGAAGCTTTCTTT CASSFGEATGLTEAFF
TRBD2 TRBJ2-1 TRBV6-6 . 16 TGTGCCAGCACCCAGAGAAGCGGGAGTTTAAATTACGAGCAGTTCTTC CASTQRSGSLNYEQFF
TRBD1 TRBJ2-7 TRBV11-2 once 18 TGTGCCAGCAGCTTCCTTACAGGGGGCAAGCAATTGATCTACGAGCAGTACTTC CASSFLTGGKQLIYEQYF
TRBD1 TRBJ2-5 TRBV13 . 17 TGTGCCAGCAGCTTAGGTCGGACAGGGGGGAATCAAGAGACCCAGTACTTC CASSLGRTGGNQETQYF
TRBD1 TRBJ2-7 TRBV28 . 14 TGTGCCAGCAGGGCCGGGACAGTTTTTAACGAGCAGTACTTC CASRAGTVFNEQYF
TRBD1 TRBJ2-5 TRBV5-1 . 16 TGCGCCAGCAGCTCCTTGGGACAGGGAGATCAAGAGACCCAGTACTTC CASSSLGQGDQETQYF
. TRBJ2-1 TRBV6-5 . 12 TGTGCCAGCAGGACCGGGAACAATGAGCAGTTCTTC CASRTGNNEQFF
TRBD1 TRBJ1-1 TRBV13 . 14 TGTGCCAGCAGCGCCCGACAGGGAACTATTGAAGCTTTCTTT CASSARQGTIEAFF
. TRBJ2-1 TRBV21-1 . 16 TGTGCCAGCAGCAAAGGTCCAGGGGGCTCCTACAATGAGCAGTTCTTC CASSKGPGGSYNEQFF
TRBD1 TRBJ2-5 TRBV5-4 . 14 TGTGCCAGCAGCCTACAGGGGGCGGGGGAGACCCAGTACTTC CASSLQGAGETQYF
TRBD2 TRBJ2-7 TRBV5-1 . 14 TGCGCCAGCAGCCAACCTAGCGGATCCTACGAGCAGTACTTC CASSQPSGSYEQYF
. TRBJ1-1 TRBV14 few 13 TGTGCCAGCAGCCAAGATTCTCGCAGGGAAGCTTTCTTT CASSQDSRREAFF
. TRBJ2-7 TRBV27 once 16 TGTGCCAGCAGTCCCCACCTACAGGGAATGGGCTACGAGCAGTACTTC CASSPHLQGMGYEQYF
. TRBJ1-5 TRBV11-2 . 13 TGTGCCAGCAGCCTCGCGGGAGCTCAGCCCCAGCATTTT CASSLAGAQPQHF
TRBD1 TRBJ1-2 TRBV9 . 19 TGTGCCAGCAGCGTAGGTGTATCGGGACAGGGGGCGATTTATGGAGGCTACACCTTC CASSVGVSGQGAIYGGYTF
. TRBJ2-3 TRBV18 . 15 TGTGCCAGCTCCCCCCAGGGCGCTAGCACAGATACGCAGTATTTT CASSPQGASTDTQYF
TRBD2 TRBJ2-1 TRBV6-4 many 15 TGTGCCAGCAGCTTTACTAGCGGGAAGGGGAATGAGCAGTTCTTC CASSFTSGKGNEQFF
. TRBJ2-1 TRBV7-9 . 13 TGTGCCAGCAGCGTTAGCGGCTACAATGAGCAGTTCTTC CASSVSGYNEQFF
. TRBJ1-1 TRBV11-2 . 13 TGTGCCAGCAGCCGAACTCCGAACACTGAAGCTTTCTTT CASSRTPNTEAFF
. TRBJ1-5 TRBV9 many 14 TGTGCCAGCAGCGGCCCGGACAGAAATCAGCCCCAGCATTTT CASSGPDRNQPQHF
TRBD2 TRBJ2-1 TRBV13 . 17 TGTGCCAGCAGCTCCTGGACTAGCGGGGCGATCGAACATGAGCAGTTCTTC CASSSWTSGAIEHEQFF
TRBD2 TRBJ2-3 TRBV18 . 16 TGTGCCAGCTCACTAACTAGCGGGAGCCCCACAGATACGCAGTATTTT CASSLTSGSPTDTQYF
TRBD1 TRBJ1-1 TRBV5-1 . 15 TGCGCCAGCAGCTTCGATCCGGGACAGGGAACTGAAGCTTTCTTT CASSFDPGQGTEAFF
. TRBJ1-3 TRBV6-1 . 12 TGTGCCAGCGCAGGGGCTGGAAACACCATATATTTT CASAGAGNTIYF
. TRBJ2-7 TRBV20-1 . 11 TGCAGTGCTAGGTTGGCAATCCAGCAGTACTTC CSARLAIQQYF
TRBD1 TRBJ2-7 TRBV2 . 14 TGTGCCAGCAGGCGTTCGGGACAGGGGGCCGAGCAGTACTTC CASRRSGQGAEQYF
. TRBJ1-1 TRBV6-4 . 15 TGTGCCAGCAGATCGACAGGTGTTTCGAACACTGAAGCTTTCTTT CASRSTGVSNTEAFF
. TRBJ2-7 TRBV7-9 . 13 TGTGCCACCGGGGAGTACGATCGTGGCGAGCAGTACTTC CATGEYDRGEQYF
TRBD2 TRBJ2-7 TRBV25-1 . 16 TGTGCCAGCAGTGAATTTAAGCGGGAGGGTTCCTACGAGCAGTACTTC CASSEFKREGSYEQYF
. TRBJ2-5 TRBV12-5 . 12 TGTGCTAGTGGTTTTGGGGGGGAGACCCAGTACTTC CASGFGGETQYF
. TRBJ2-2 TRBV4-1 once 16 TGCGCCAGCAGCCAAGATGCGACTTTGAACACCGGGGAGCTGTTTTTT CASSQDATLNTGELFF
TRBD1 TRBJ2-7 TRBV27 . 14 TGTGCCAGCAGCAGGGACAGGGGGTCGGTAGAGCAGTACTTC CASSRDRGSVEQYF
. TRBJ2-1 TRBV28 . 14 TGTGCCAGCAGTCGATTTCAGGAGGGCAATGAGCAGTTCTTC CASSRFQEGNEQFF
TRBD2 TRBJ2-1 TRBV5-1 . 17 TGCGCCAGCAGCTCGGTGGGACTAGCGGGAGAACCTGCTGAGCAGTTCTTC CASSSVGLAGEPAEQFF
TRBD2 TRBJ2-5 TRBV7-9 . 15 TGTGCCAGCAGCTTTGTACTAGCGGGTTCCGAGACCCAGTACTTC CASSFVLAGSETQYF
TRBD2 TRBJ2-1 TRBV5-1 once 15 TGCGCCAGCAGCTTGGACCTAGCGGAATACAATGAGCAGTTCTTC CASSLDLAEYNEQFF
TRBD2 TRBJ2-1 TRBV7-7 . 15 TGTGCTAGCAGCTTAGTAGCGGGAGGCTACAATGAGCAGTTCTTC CASSLVAGGYNEQFF
TRBD1 TRBJ1-3 TRBV5-4 . 15 TGTGCCAGCAGGCAAGAACAGGGGTCTGGAAACACCATATATTTT CASRQEQGSGNTIYF
TRBD1 TRBJ1-1 TRBV19 few 14 TGTGCCAGTAGCACGGACAGGGAACGGAGTGAAGCTTTCTTT CASSTDRERSEAFF
. TRBJ1-4 TRBV7-2 . 15 TGTGCCAGCAGCTTATCAGGGGCCCCTAATGAAAAACTGTTTTTT CASSLSGAPNEKLFF
. TRBJ1-1 TRBV30 . 15 TGTGCCTGGGACCCCGACAGGTTAATGAACACTGAAGCTTTCTTT CAWDPDRLMNTEAFF
TRBD2 TRBJ2-3 TRBV28 . 14 TGTGCCAGCAGTTCGAGCGGGAGTGGAGATACGCAGTATTTT CASSSSGSGDTQYF
. TRBJ2-3 TRBV11-2 once 15 TGTGCCAGCAGCTTAGTAGGTGCAAGAGGAGATACGCAGTATTTT CASSLVGARGDTQYF
. TRBJ2-1 TRBV25-1 . 15 TGTGCCAGCAGTCCTAAGTGGAGCGCCTACAATGAGCAGTTCTTC CASSPKWSAYNEQFF
TRBD1 TRBJ2-1 TRBV27 once 15 TGTGCCAGCAGTTTCATGACAGGGGGTTACAATGAGCAGTTCTTC CASSFMTGGYNEQFF
TRBD1 TRBJ2-1 TRBV4-1 . 13 TGCGCCAGCAAGGGGGCTCAATACAATGAGCAGTTCTTC CASKGAQYNEQFF
. TRBJ2-7 TRBV7-2 . 12 TGTGCCAGCAGCTTCGACAGCTACGAGCAGTACTTC CASSFDSYEQYF
TRBD2 TRBJ2-1 TRBV28 . 13 TGTGCCAGCAGTCGCCTAGCGGTTCAGGTGCAGTTCTTC CASSRLAVQVQFF
TRBD2 TRBJ2-7 TRBV6-6 . 14 TGTGCCAGCAGTTACCCGCTAGCGGGAGACGAGCAGTACTTC CASSYPLAGDEQYF
. TRBJ2-3 TRBV6-5 . 15 TGTGCCAGCAGGATTAGCGGCCTTAGCACAGATACGCAGTATTTT CASRISGLSTDTQYF
TRBD2 TRBJ2-3 TRBV7-3 . 21 TGTGCCAGCAGCCCAATAGTACCAGCGGGGGGATCTCAATCGGGCACAGATACGCAGTATTTT CASSPIVPAGGSQSGTDTQYF
. TRBJ2-7 TRBV5-4 . 13 TGTGCCAGCAGCTTGGACAGAGCCTACGAGCAGTACTTC CASSLDRAYEQYF